These 15 T cell receptor beta chains share one sample of origin, sequenced in a study of T cell responses to AZD1222 COVID-19 vaccine. Assay: immunoSEQ multiplex PCR; the TCRdb copy retains only in-frame clones and omits some. This sample has over 150,000 clones; around 89% occur once, and the top ten carry 3% to 3.5%. Sequenced here: peripheral blood, sampled on day 0 of AZD1222 vaccination. The receptors come from an adult in good health.

V is TRBV18 and J is TRBJ1-4; 8 positions match TRBD1. This CDR3 is 16 amino acids long. The V segment lost 4 bases and the J segment 8 bases; nucleotides outside the gene matches: 12. Germline values: CDR1 KGHSH, CDR2 LQKENI. The CDR3 DNA is TGTGCCAGCTCACTCCGGCAGACAGGGGAGGGAGAAAAACTGTTTTTT. Translation: CASSLRQTGEGEKLFF.

The chain is built from TRBV7-2 and TRBJ2-5; 7 positions agree with TRBD1. Per germline, CDR1 SGHTA and CDR2 FQGNSA. V was pared by 3 bases and J by 7 bases, with 8 bases of the junction left unmatched. The CDR3 runs 14 residues. The DNA of the CDR3 is TGTGCCAGCAGCTTCCGACAGGGCTTAGCGACCCAGTACTTC. This sequence encodes CASSFRQGLATQYF.

The gene calls are TRBV12-3 or TRBV12-4 and TRBJ1-6; D is unclear. Deletions cut 2 bases from V and 6 bases from J, with 2 bases between. The CDR3 totals 12 residues. The chain's CDR3 is CASSLSNSPLHF. The CDR3 DNA reads as TGTGCCAGCAGTTTATCTAATTCACCCCTCCACTTT.

This rearrangement joins TRBV28 to TRBJ2-7; 13 bases fit TRBD2. V lost 6 bases, J lost 3 bases, and 2 bases stayed unmatched. The V gene's germline CDR1 is MDHEN and CDR2 SYDVKM. The CDR3 is 14 residues long. The CDR3 spells CASRTSGGNYEQYF. The CDR3 nucleotides read TGTGCCAGCAGGACTAGCGGGGGGAACTACGAGCAGTACTTC.

The chain couples TRBV19 to TRBJ1-5; unclear D gene. The CDR3 runs to 14 residues. Germline V gene sequence: CDR1 LNHDA, CDR2 SQIVND (reference sequence). Between the trimmed V and J ends, which lost 10 bases and 1 base, there was a span of 14 bases. The CDR3 reads CANRVFRSNQPQHF. CDR3 DNA: TGTGCCAACCGCGTCTTCCGCAGCAATCAGCCCCAGCATTTT. Supplemented by reference TRBV19 and TRBJ1-5, the full variable domain reads DGGITQSPKYLFRKEGQNVTLSCEQNLNHDAMYWYRQDPGQGLRLIYYSQIVNDFQKGDIAEGYSVSREKKESFPLTVTSAQKNPTAFYLCANRVFRSNQPQHFGDGTRLSIL.

This chain joins TRBV2 and TRBJ1-2; D is unresolved. The germline V and J ends were trimmed by 5 bases and 8 bases, with 15 bases remaining between them. The CDR3 has 13 amino acids. Germline V gene lookup returns CDR1 SNHLY and CDR2 FYNNEI. CDR3 sequence (DNA): TGTGCCAGCAGTTTGAAAAGGGTAGGCGGCTACACCTTC. As protein: CASSLKRVGGYTF.

V gene TRBV5-1 combines with J gene TRBJ1-1; maybe TRBD1 (5 bases). Trimming removed 3 bases from V and 4 bases from J, with 13 bases in between. Germline V lookup: CDR1 SGHRS, CDR2 YFSETQ. The CDR3 is 14 residues long. DNA of the CDR3: TGCGCCAGCAGCTCCTCAGGGTACCTCACTGAAGCTTTCTTT. It encodes CASSSSGYLTEAFF.

The rearrangement uses TRBV7-9 and TRBJ2-1, with a tentative D call TRBD1 (6 bases). CDR3 size: 13 residues. Trimming took 7 bases from V and 9 from J, leaving 16 bases between them. The germline gives CDR1 SEHNR, CDR2 FQNEAQ (reference sequence). CDR3 coding DNA: TGTGCCAGCACCATACAGGGTGTCGGTGAGCAGTTCTTC. Translated: CASTIQGVGEQFF.

The chain combines TRBV9 with TRBJ2-7; D tentatively fits TRBD1 or TRBD2 (6 bases each). The CDR3 has 15 residues. Germline assignment: CDR1 SGDLS and CDR2 YYNGEE. V shed 5 bases and J shed 3 bases, with 18 bases lying between them. CDR3 protein: CASSYSPGADYEQYF. Here the CDR3 DNA reads TGTGCCAGCAGTTATAGTCCGGGGGCGGACTACGAGCAGTACTTC.

J is TRBJ1-5 and V is TRBV19; 7 bases agree with TRBD1. Germline V gives CDR1 LNHDA, CDR2 SQIVND (reference sequence). The length of the CDR3 is 15 residues. J lost 0 bases, V lost 5 bases, and 4 bases had no gene match. In DNA, the CDR3 is TGTGCCAGTAGTCGAGGGGACAGTAGCAATCAGCCCCAGCATTTT. Residues: CASSRGDSSNQPQHF.

The chain links TRBV6-6 to TRBJ1-3; D call uncertain. Germline V gives CDR1 MNHNY, CDR2 SVGAGI (reference sequence). The CDR3 has 13 residues. The ends were cut back, 11 bases at V and 2 bases at J, with 13 bases in the middle. The DNA of the CDR3 is TGTGCCGCCTGTGTGGGTGCTGGAAACACCATATATTTT. The encoded protein is CAACVGAGNTIYF.

The chain employs TRBV20-1 and TRBJ1-1; no reliable D call. V was shortened by 5 bases and J by 6 bases, with 10 bases between the two germline ends. Germline V gives CDR1 DFQATT, CDR2 SNEGSKA (reference sequence). The CDR3 sequence is 11 residues long. DNA of the CDR3: TGCAGTGCTGTTCCGGGCTCTGAAGCTTTCTTT. This encodes CSAVPGSEAFF.

Worth noting for this clone: In the same sample, other DNA sequences code for this CDR3. The chain employs TRBV18 and TRBJ1-1; D remains ambiguous. The CDR3 sequence is 12 residues long. CDR1 is KGHSH, CDR2 LQKENI, per germline. Trimming pared 6 bases from V and 2 bases from J, leaving 7 bases between. The CDR3 region is CASSPTNTEAFF. The CDR3 DNA sequence: TGTGCCAGCTCCCCCACCAACACTGAAGCTTTCTTT. The full variable domain, its missing parts supplied by reference TRBV18 and TRBJ1-1, is NAGVMQNPRHLVRRRGQEARLRCSPMKGHSHVYWYRQLPEEGLKFMVYLQKENIIDESGMPKERFSAEFPKEGPSILRIQQVVRGDSAAYFCASSPTNTEAFFGQGTRLTVV.

The chain employs TRBV27 and TRBJ1-1; D ambiguous. The germline V and J ends were trimmed by 6 bases and 1 base, with 9 bases remaining between them. Germline-derived CDR1 and CDR2 are MNHEY and SMNVEV (reference sequence). This CDR3 has 13 residues. CDR3 coding DNA: TGTGCCAGCAGCACACAGAGGAACACTGAAGCTTTCTTT. Its translation is CASSTQRNTEAFF.

This sequence joins TRBV19 and TRBJ2-1, with 13 bases lining up with TRBD2. V was pared by 5 bases and J by 10 bases, with 5 bases of the junction left unmatched. The germline CDR1 and CDR2 sequences are LNHDA and SQIVND (reference sequence). This CDR3 has 14 residues. CDR3 DNA: TGTGCCAGTAGTCCGGGACTAGCGGGGTGGGAGCAGTTCTTC. This encodes CASSPGLAGWEQFF.